What follows are 19 T cell receptor beta chains derived from one specimen sequenced in a study of vaccination and CD4 T cells after COVID-19. As to treatment: roughly 10-day PBMC culture with coronavirus spike peptide pools or control peptides (ViraFEST assay). What these receptors recognize is not known. Sequencing of the DNA from cultured CD4+ T cells was carried out with the Oncomine TCR Beta short-read assay. Using its own MiXCR run on the PCR reads, TCRdb lists one record per CDR3 protein. The profile shows roughly 15,000 distinct CDR3 sequences, around two fifths of them singletons. Sequencing used CD4+ T cells from blood, cultured in vitro. The source is a human donor who had recovered from COVID-19.

This chain uses TRBV6-2 or TRBV6-3 with TRBJ1-2; 7 nucleotides match TRBD1. Trimming took 7 bases from V and 6 from J; bases not matched to a gene: 14. The length of the CDR3 is 15 residues. Per the germline V gene, CDR1 is MNHEY and CDR2 is SVGEGT. CDR3 in DNA: TGTGCCAGCACCCGACGGGACAGAGAGCTTGATGGCTACACCTTC. This encodes CASTRRDRELDGYTF.

This clonotype was seen only a few times. The genes are TRBV6-1 and TRBJ1-1; possibly TRBD1 for D (6 bases). CDR1 MNHNS and CDR2 SASEGT come from the germline V gene. Deletions cut 5 bases from V and 5 bases from J, with 21 bases between. The CDR3 spans 16 residues. CDR3: CASSSAAGAGGTEAFF. The CDR3 nucleotides read TGTGCCAGCAGTAGTGCAGCGGGGGCGGGAGGGACTGAAGCTTTCTTT.

The CDR3 is CASSDVGLTALAKNIQYF. The CDR3 nucleotides read TGTGCCAGCAGTGATGTAGGGTTGACAGCGCTAGCCAAAAACATTCAGTACTTC. The chain uses TRBV6-4 and TRBJ2-4, with D tentatively TRBD1 (5 bases). Trimming stripped 3 bases from V and 0 bases from J, with 18 bases between. The CDR3 has 18 amino acids. Germline CDR1 is MRHNA and CDR2 is SNTAGT.

This clonotype turned up a few times. CDR3 coding DNA: TGTGCCACCAGCGGGCGACTAGCGGGAGGGCCAAGCGCAGATACGCAGTATTTT. It codes for CATSGRLAGGPSADTQYF. The chain carries TRBV15 and TRBJ2-3; 14 bases fit TRBD2. Germline CDR1 is LNHNV and CDR2 is YYDKDF (reference sequence). The CDR3 has 18 amino acids. V gave up 5 bases and J gave up 4 bases; unmatched junction bases: 11.

V is TRBV7-3 and J is TRBJ2-5; weak D call: TRBD1 (5 bases). The length of the CDR3 is 15 residues. CDR1 and CDR2 (germline): SGHTA, FQGTGA. V lost 2 bases and J 5 bases, leaving 15 bases between the germline ends. CDR3 DNA sequence: TGTGCCAGCAGCTTACATCCCGACAGTGGGGAGACCCAGTACTTC. It encodes CASSLHPDSGETQYF.

This clonotype appeared a few times. The J gene is TRBJ1-1, the V gene TRBV20-1, with D uncertain. The V end was cut by 0 bases, the J end by 11 bases, with 28 bases between. This CDR3 contains 17 residues. Germline CDR1 DFQATT, CDR2 SNEGSKA (reference sequence). CDR3 nucleotide sequence: TGCAGTGCTAGAGATCTTACTATGGGAAAAAGGAGTGCGGGGGCTTTCTTT. Protein: CSARDLTMGKRSAGAFF.

The V call is TRBV6-1, the J call TRBJ1-5; weak D call: TRBD1 (5 bases). In germline, CDR1 is MNHNS, CDR2 SASEGT. This CDR3 spans 16 amino acids. Trimming cost V 2 bases and J 4 bases, with 15 bases left between them. CDR3 nucleotides: TGTGCCAGCAGTGAACGGGTAGGGGCTTGGAATCAGCCCCAGCATTTT. This codes for CASSERVGAWNQPQHF.

This clonotype was seen more than once but under ten times. V and J are TRBV7-6 and TRBJ1-2; D perhaps matches TRBD1 (6 bases). Per the germline V gene, CDR1 is SGHVS and CDR2 is FNYEAQ. Trimming removed 2 bases from V and 0 bases from J, with 10 bases in between. This CDR3 has 15 residues. The CDR3 reads CASSLMTGANYGYTF. Here the CDR3 DNA reads TGTGCCAGCAGCTTAATGACAGGCGCTAACTATGGCTACACCTTC.

V usage is TRBV7-2 and J usage is TRBJ2-7, with a tentative D call TRBD2 (7 bases). CDR3 size: 17 residues. Per germline, CDR1 SGHTA and CDR2 FQGNSA. Between the trimmed V and J ends, which lost 5 bases and 3 bases, there was a span of 23 bases. The CDR3 DNA reads as TGTGCCAGCAGCCCCCTCAGGGGCGCGGGAGTACGCTACGAGCAGTACTTC. Translated: CASSPLRGAGVRYEQYF.

The chain carries TRBV30 and TRBJ2-7; D might be TRBD2 (6 bases). Germline loops: CDR1 GTSNPN, CDR2 SVGIG (reference sequence). The CDR3 runs to 14 residues. The V end lost 1 base, the J end lost 2 bases, and 12 bases lay between the germline ends. In DNA, the CDR3 is TGTGCCTGGAGTGAACTAGCTCCCCCCTACGAGCAGTACTTC. Protein product: CAWSELAPPYEQYF.

Only a few counts were recorded for this clonotype. The chain links TRBV27 to TRBJ1-6; TRBD1 might be the D (6 bases). This CDR3 contains 14 residues. With 5 bases removed from V and 5 bases from J, the gap between germline ends came to 10 bases. The germline V gene has CDR1 MNHEY and CDR2 SMNVEV (reference sequence). CDR3 amino acids: CASSPTGHNSPLHF. CDR3 in DNA: TGTGCCAGCAGTCCAACAGGGCATAATTCACCCCTCCACTTT.

The chain recombines TRBV12-3 or TRBV12-4 with TRBJ1-2, with no clear D. V was pared by 3 bases and J by 5 bases, with 7 bases between. This CDR3 has 12 amino acids. This CDR3 reads CASSFQLYGYTF. CDR3 DNA: TGTGCCAGCAGTTTCCAACTTTATGGCTACACCTTC.

The V and J genes are TRBV6-1 and TRBJ1-4, with D perhaps matching TRBD1 (5 bases). The CDR3 extends over 15 amino acids. The germline V and J ends were trimmed by 5 bases and 8 bases, with 18 bases remaining between them. Germline lookup yields CDR1 MNHNS and CDR2 SASEGT. The CDR3 sequence is CASSPRAGGYEKLFF. The DNA for the CDR3 is TGTGCCAGCAGTCCCAGGGCGGGGGGATACGAAAAACTGTTTTTT.

In its sample, this clonotype was seen a few times. The V gene is TRBV28, the J gene TRBJ1-1, with a tentative D call TRBD1 (5 bases). V was cut by 1 base and J by 11 bases, with 14 bases left in between. Germline V gives CDR1 MDHEN, CDR2 SYDVKM. The CDR3 length is 13 residues. CDR3 in DNA: TGTGCCAGCAGTTTATTATTGGGGGAGCGGGCTTTCTTT. As protein: CASSLLLGERAFF.

This clonotype turned up a few times. This rearrangement joins TRBV7-2 to TRBJ1-2, with 7 positions matching TRBD1. The CDR3 extends over 14 amino acids. Germline values: CDR1 SGHTA, CDR2 FQGNSA. The J segment lost 4 bases and the V segment lost 6 bases, leaving 8 bases of the junction unmatched. The CDR3 nucleotides read TGTGCCAGCAGTCGTGACAGGGAGGGCTATGGCTACACCTTC. It specifies CASSRDREGYGYTF.

The rearrangement uses TRBV7-3 and TRBJ1-2, with 7 bases fitting TRBD1. Per the germline V gene, CDR1 is SGHTA and CDR2 is FQGTGA. After removal of 4 bases from V and 5 bases from J, the junction contained 7 bases not matched to a gene. This CDR3 is 14 amino acids long. The CDR3, as DNA: TGTGCCAGCAGCTCCCAGGAGGGGGCGTATGGCTACACCTTC. Translating it yields CASSSQEGAYGYTF.

This clonotype was observed a few times. The V call is TRBV12-3 or TRBV12-4, the J call TRBJ2-7; perhaps D is TRBD1 or TRBD2 (5 bases each). This CDR3 has 13 amino acids. Trimming pared 6 bases from V and 3 bases from J, leaving 12 bases between. In nucleotides, the CDR3 is TGTGCCAGCAGGATGGGACGGTTCTACGAGCAGTACTTC. This codes for CASRMGRFYEQYF.

This clonotype was counted only a few times. The CDR3 region has the DNA TGCGCCAGCAGCGCAATTCTACAAAGGAACTACACCTTC. It codes for CASSAILQRNYTF. This chain links TRBV4-1 with TRBJ1-2, with D uncertain. The CDR3 spans 13 residues. Germline V gene data show CDR1 as MGHRA and CDR2 as YSYEKL. Trimming left V 5 bases short and J 10 bases short, with 17 bases between.

The chain joins TRBV30 to TRBJ1-2; D remains ambiguous. The CDR3 length is 13 residues. The V gene's germline CDR1 is GTSNPN and CDR2 SVGIG (reference sequence). The ends were cut back, 2 bases at V and 4 bases at J, with 11 bases in the middle. The chain's CDR3 is CAWSIGDLYGYTF. For the CDR3, the DNA is TGTGCCTGGAGTATTGGAGACCTCTATGGCTACACCTTC.